In its sample, the clone carrying this T cell receptor (beta chain) was seen a few times. MiXCR was run by TCRdb on the RACE reads, yielding one entry per CDR3 protein. The table lists tens of thousands of distinct CDR3 sequences, approximately 11% of them singletons. This record comes from a study of human T cells and chemical hapten exposure. Across the study: TCR yields per sample varied, mainly owing to small pooled library volume differences.

J gave up 3 bases and V 6 bases, and 4 bases lay outside the gene matches. Germline values: CDR1 DFQATT, CDR2 SNEGSKA (reference sequence). The CDR3 covers 13 residues. The time point was: patch test 2, 6 weeks after DPC sensitization. The treatment: therapeutic diphenylcyclopropenone sensitization with weekly scalp DPC. Here the sequenced sample was whole blood, taken in connection with sensitization to the hapten diphenylcyclopropenone (DPC). This sequence joins TRBV20-1 and TRBJ1-1; 10 bases map to TRBD1. The origin of this receptor is a middle-aged man with alopecia areata. Some clones in this sample may be carry-over from other donors' samples. Here the CDR3 reads CSAADRGDTEAFF. The CDR3 region has the DNA TGCAGTGCCGCGGACAGGGGGGACACTGAAGCTTTCTTT.